This entry is about one T cell receptor (beta chain). Its antigen remains unidentified. No clone much larger than this one lies a single base away; base qualities are absent. Libraries were made using the immunoSEQ multiplex PCR assay. A mixture of 60 forward primers for TCR Vbeta segments and 13 reverse primers for TCR Jbeta segments was used in the multiplex PCR. The CDR3 region of rearranged TCR beta genes was amplified from genomic DNA with a multiplex PCR assay. Amplified TCR beta libraries were sequenced as 87-base-pair reads on the Illumina HiSeq System. Concerning the study's data processing: A later analysis counted about 80 million unique TCR beta chains across the 600 to 850 repertoires, and some 12 million of these chains were shared by at least two donors. A nearest-neighbor algorithm error-corrected the raw reads and collapsed the reads into unique sequences, merging closely related sequences to remove PCR and sequencing errors. CDR3 sequences were aligned to IMGT reference sequences to assign V, D and J gene segments. For a sequence to be retained, a match of at least six nucleotides was required to both a V gene segment and a J gene segment. Rearrangements were called productive when the CDR3 lacked stop codons and stayed in frame with V and J; all others were non-productive. CDR3 was defined by IMGT convention, running from the second conserved V-encoded cysteine to the conserved J-encoded phenylalanine. The earlier analysis of some 580 of the donors excluded any sequence lacking an unambiguous match to a single V gene segment. An earlier analysis of under 750 of the donors called V segments functional above 56.7% productive rearrangements and segregating when the between-donor standard deviation exceeded 5%. A statistical classification framework was built for diagnosing cytomegalovirus status from the catalog of TCR beta chain sequences. In a later analysis, TCR nucleotide sequences were compared against IMGT/GENE-DB human TR gene sequences so that V and J genes could be assigned. The TCRdist pipeline was used in a later analysis to assign CDR3 sequences and most-parsimonious VDJ recombination scenarios. A later analysis defined each TCR beta chain by its CDR3 amino acid sequence plus V-gene family, and excluded reads lacking a unique V-gene family. In a later analysis, a few hundred highly shared, low-generation-probability nucleotide sequences were removed to address suspected cross-contamination and a sequencing artifact. In a later analysis, a clonal expansion index was calculated for each public chain from normalized within-repertoire ranks of inferred template counts. Generation probabilities in a later analysis came from a VDJ recombination model fitted to out-of-frame rearrangements, and those results were checked against IGoR. A later analysis scored TCR-TCR, TCR-HLA and TCR-CMV co-occurrence with hypergeometric tests, applying a repertoire-size bias correction to TCR pairs. To estimate false discovery rates, a later analysis permuted the HLA or CMV assignments 20 times. In a later analysis, co-occurring TCRs were grouped with DBSCAN, and TCRdist sequence similarity was added when clustering was performed within HLA-allele-positive subsets. For co-occurrence clustering, repertoires with fewer than 30,000 or more than 120,000 public chains were excluded, along with about five repertoires with anomalous nucleotide sharing. In its TCRdb copy, this immuneACCESS table keeps in-frame sequences only and misses some clones. Where compared with another copy, unresolved V genes explain less than half of these, and the others have no known cause. V, J and clone size reflect that table, while D and trimming were determined from the DNA. For this sample the table gives around 180,000 clones, of which roughly four fifths were detected only once. The top ten constitute around 0.52% of the sample.

This sample was included in a study of cytomegalovirus exposure and HLA in healthy donors (dated by TCRdb to the late 2010s). Describing the broader study: According to an earlier analysis of 587 of the donors, about 179 million T cells yielded 117 million unique TCR beta sequences and around 300 Gb of sequence data. Four or five DR-DQ haplotypes were handled as single units for association and clustering because linkage in the cohort was strong. A later analysis re-analyzed previously published TCR beta repertoires from approximately 670 donors and added high-resolution HLA genotyping to study TCR occurrence patterns. The study profiled the T cell repertoires of 500 to 800 subjects by immunosequencing and related them to cytomegalovirus serostatus. The study combined high-throughput TCR immunosequencing, statistical association of individual TCRs with disease status, and machine learning to predict cytomegalovirus infection status. All discovery cohort repertoires had been generated using a single sequencing platform. Genome-wide SNP genotypes for about 60% of the 666 donors were used in a later genetic analysis, which treated that subset as a discovery cohort. The later analysis used no new phenotypic data to find candidate immune exposures, relying instead on TCR beta sequences and their occurrence across donors. Roughly 300 gigabases of sequencing data and some 85 million unique TCR sequences were included in an early release covering roughly 600 HLA-typed donors. Class I and class II HLA loci were covered by the typing at four-digit resolution. Across approximately 400 genotyped donors of the cohort, an average of about 250,000 unique TCR beta nucleotide sequences per donor were sequenced, and 15% to 20% of those sequences were non-productive. The number of typed donors differed by locus: roughly 629-630 for A, B, C, DRB1 and DQB1; approximately 540 for DQA1; 606 for DPA1; and roughly 470 for DPB1. An earlier analysis of 587 of the donors used high-throughput TCR beta sequencing to judge whether each TCR beta V gene segment behaved as functional or pseudogenic. Along with the approximately 650-subject first cohort, a separate validation cohort of around 120 different subjects was used. The study aimed to test whether cataloging public T cell receptors could reveal signatures of past pathogen exposure. Donor age, sex, ethnicity and CMV serostatus were collected together with the repertoire data. Of the approximately 400 genotyped donors, approximately 80% were placed in the genetic ancestry cluster associated with self-reported Caucasian donors. Paper-wide results and their limitations: A further reported finding was that TCR beta sequences accurately predicted the HLA-A and HLA-B alleles for most subjects in the first cohort. Seventeen rarely observed V segments, including chromosome 9 orphons, were excluded from the earlier analysis of just under 600 of the donors because counts were too low. In a later analysis, HLA-associated TCR beta chains were found to be more clonally expanded and to have lower generation probabilities than equally common non-associated chains. A group of highly shared sequence variants was considered likely to be a technical artifact of the sequencing pipeline. Assigning TCR associations to individual alleles was difficult when HLA alleles, especially DR and DQ, strongly co-occurred. In vitro tests confirmed that three of the cytomegalovirus-associated TCR beta chains recognize cytomegalovirus antigens. According to the authors, the approach could potentially be generalized to other disease states and immunological phenotypes. Because the 87-base-pair reads could not distinguish some IMGT-functional V segments, including TRBV6-2 and TRBV6-3, those segments were excluded. The cohort was sequenced for TCR beta chains only, and without alpha or paired-chain data the features that could be detected were limited. In a later analysis, TCR association rates were found to vary across HLA loci, with the most associated TCRs seen for DRB1 alleles and the fewest for HLA-C alleles. In an earlier analysis of about 600 of the donors, most TCR beta V segments appeared in productive rearrangements about 87% or about 30% of the time, broadly matching IMGT annotations. Because HLA typing was unavailable for some donors at each locus, only the typed subset was used in association tests. For the cohort, immune exposure information was limited to CMV serostatus. At a false discovery rate of 0.05, a later analysis linked fewer than 20,000 TCR beta sequences to specific HLA alleles. According to a later analysis, parvovirus B19, influenza, CMV and Epstein-Barr virus appeared linked to several top co-occurrence clusters. In both the original and validation cohorts, the classifier was reported to diagnose cytomegalovirus status with high specificity and sensitivity. While some public TCRs were present in many individuals, most TCR sequences turned up only very rarely across donors. Correlated functional status among segregating V segments might be attributable to linkage disequilibrium, but an unknown experimental factor could not be ruled out. A later genetic analysis reported fewer N-insertions in productive TCRs among donors in an Asian-associated ancestry cluster than the roughly 690-donor mean. In the study, 150 to 200 TCR beta chains were listed as associated with cytomegalovirus. V-gene and J-gene trimming of TCR beta chains was associated with a missense DCLRE1C variant in a later genetic analysis, and the association was replicated in an independent cohort. Sequencing depth was assumed to be roughly uniform across donors in the presence/absence analyses, though that assumption may not hold. Most CMV-associated TCR beta chains appeared to be HLA-restricted in a later analysis, and the HLA associations seemed to be driven largely by CMV exposure.

The cohort comprised around 700 healthy bone marrow donors. At the time of sampling, every cohort member was nominally healthy, though immune exposures that went unrecorded were likely present. The donor was CMV seronegative and was included in the group of a few hundred seronegative cohort members. A peripheral blood sample was provided by each donor, and peripheral blood mononuclear cells were used for TCR beta sequencing. Genomic DNA extraction from the blood cell samples was performed with the Qiagen DNeasy Blood Extraction Kit. The germline V gene gives CDR1 as SGHRS and CDR2 as YFSETQ. V is trimmed back by 0 bases and J by 9 bases, and the junction contains 5 bases that no gene match accounts for. The CDR3 goes from the cysteine to the phenylalanine over 15 residues. Only the CDR3 DNA is retained, 45 bases long and in frame from the first base.

The sequence joins TRBV5-1 to TRBJ2-1; 11 middle bases align to TRBD1. Sample: PBMCs. The source is a woman aged 50 to 65 in good health and CMV-seronegative. DNA sequence: TGCGCCAGCAGCTTGGTCGGGACAGGGGGAAGTGAGCAGTTCTTC. The resulting protein is CASSLVGTGGSEQFF.